This passage covers 30 T cell receptor beta chains from one sample sequenced in a study of CD8+ T cells in alopecia areata. RNA extraction and reverse transcription yielded cDNA as sequencing template. Clones were sequenced by immunoSEQ multiplex PCR, and TCRdb holds only the in-frame ones, with some missing. This table holds about 140,000 clones, around 54% found once. What was sequenced was CD4+ T cells sorted from blood. These TCRs come from a human donor in good health.

This chain links TRBV4-1 with TRBJ2-7; either TRBD1 or TRBD2 may fit D (5 bases each). This CDR3 has 15 residues. The V and J ends lost 1 base and 3 bases respectively, with 13 bases between them. Germline CDR1 MGHRA, CDR2 YSYEKL. The CDR3 region is CASSQVSRDHYEQYF. The CDR3 DNA follows: TGCGCCAGCAGCCAAGTGAGCAGGGACCACTACGAGCAGTACTTC.

The chain joins TRBV11-2 to TRBJ2-1; D is ambiguous. V was cut by 2 bases and J by 5 bases, with 13 bases left in between. The V gene's germline CDR1 is SGHAT and CDR2 FQNNGV. The CDR3 spans 15 residues. CDR3 sequence: CASSLSVSDDNEQFF. CDR3 bases: TGTGCCAGCAGCTTAAGTGTCTCCGATGACAATGAGCAGTTCTTC. The full variable domain, rest sourced from reference TRBV11-2 and TRBJ2-1, is EAGVAQSPRYKIIEKRQSVAFWCNPISGHATLYWYQQILGQGPKLLIQFQNNGVVDDSQLPKDRFSAERLKGVDSTLKIQPAKLEDSAVYLCASSLSVSDDNEQFFGPGTRLTVL.

This clone was seen only a few times. The chain recombines TRBV29-1 with TRBJ2-7; TRBD1 is a possible D gene (6 bases). The CDR3 sequence is 15 residues long. CDR1 is SQVTM, CDR2 ANQGSEA, per germline. V was clipped by 4 bases and J by 0 bases, with 16 bases between them. Here the CDR3 DNA reads TGCAGCGTTGTATTCTTTGGGACACACTCCTACGAGCAGTACTTC. Amino acids: CSVVFFGTHSYEQYF.

This chain connects TRBV6-6 to TRBJ1-5; D is perhaps TRBD1 (5 bases). Germline CDR1 is MNHNY and CDR2 is SVGAGI (reference sequence). The length of the CDR3 is 15 residues. Deletions cut 0 bases from V and 3 bases from J, with 9 bases between. The CDR3 DNA follows: TGTGCCAGCAGTTACTCCCGACAGAACAATCAGCCCCAGCATTTT. Protein sequence: CASSYSRQNNQPQHF.

This clone was counted a few times. The rearrangement joins TRBV28 to TRBJ2-7; D gene unclear. Per germline, CDR1 MDHEN and CDR2 SYDVKM. The germline V and J ends were trimmed by 4 bases and 4 bases, with 5 bases remaining between them. The CDR3 consists of 11 residues. The CDR3 DNA is TGTGCCAGCAGTTCAGAGTACGAGCAGTACTTC. Translating gives CASSSEYEQYF.

The chain has TRBV6-5 and TRBJ1-5; D is ambiguous. Between the trimmed V and J ends, which lost 5 bases and 7 bases, there was a span of 15 bases. There are 14 residues in the CDR3. Germline CDR1 reads MNHEY; CDR2 reads SVGAGI. CDR3 sequence reads: CASSIGGSGQPQHF. The CDR3 coding sequence is TGTGCCAGCAGTATCGGTGGGTCGGGACAGCCCCAGCATTTT.

The chain's CDR3 is CASSSTAGANVLTF. The CDR3 region has the DNA TGTGCCAGCAGCTCGACAGCTGGGGCCAACGTCCTGACTTTC. The chain carries TRBV13 and TRBJ2-6; D is perhaps TRBD1 (5 bases). The germline V and J ends were trimmed by 4 bases and 2 bases, with 6 bases remaining between them. Germline CDR1 and CDR2: PRHDT and FYEKMQ (reference sequence). The length of the CDR3 is 14 residues.

The V gene is TRBV4-1, the J gene TRBJ1-1; perhaps TRBD1 as D (5 bases). V shed 6 bases and J shed 2 bases, with 13 bases lying between them. This CDR3 region has 14 residues. Germline loops: CDR1 MGHRA, CDR2 YSYEKL. The CDR3 DNA reads TGCGCCAGCAGGACACAGGAGGGCAACACTGAAGCTTTCTTT. It yields the protein CASRTQEGNTEAFF.

CDR3 residues: CASGFGGRENEQFF. CDR3 nucleotide sequence: TGTGCTAGTGGTTTTGGCGGGAGGGAGAATGAGCAGTTCTTC. The V call is TRBV12-5, the J call TRBJ2-1, with TRBD2 matching over 9 bases. CDR3 size: 14 residues. CDR1 is LGHNT and CDR2 is FRNRAP in the germline V gene. Losses at the gene ends were 3 bases for V and 7 bases for J; bases not matched to a gene: 4.

V gene TRBV25-1 combines with J gene TRBJ1-2; D is uncertain. Germline lookup yields CDR1 MGHDK and CDR2 SYGVNS. The CDR3 loop spans 10 amino acids. The ends were cut back, 7 bases at V and 8 bases at J, with 8 bases in the middle. The CDR3 nucleotides are TGTGCCAGCAACTCGGCGGGCTACACCTTC. Protein product: CASNSAGYTF.

The chain joins TRBV15 to TRBJ1-4, with D unclear. The CDR3 length is 16 residues. Germline-derived CDR1 and CDR2 are LNHNV and YYDKDF (reference sequence). Trimming stripped 7 bases from V and 0 bases from J, with 15 bases between. The CDR3 spells CATTPGVAATNEKLFF. The CDR3 bases are TGTGCCACCACCCCCGGCGTTGCGGCAACTAATGAAAAACTGTTTTTT.

The J gene is TRBJ1-2, the V gene TRBV25-1, with D unclear. CDR3 size: 15 residues. Trimming removed 3 bases at V and 3 bases at J, with 14 bases between. In germline, CDR1 is MGHDK, CDR2 SYGVNS. The CDR3 DNA follows: TGTGCCAGCAGTGAGAACGGATCTCCGGACTATGGCTACACCTTC. Amino acids: CASSENGSPDYGYTF.

This chain links TRBV23-1 with TRBJ2-1, with D perhaps matching TRBD2 (5 bases). TRBV23-1 is recorded as an ORF, its role being uncertain. The CDR3 totals 14 residues. The V and J ends lost 0 bases and 7 bases respectively, with 10 bases between them. CDR3 sequence: CASSQSPRVNEQFF. The CDR3 nucleotides read TGCGCCAGCAGTCAATCGCCGAGGGTGAATGAGCAGTTCTTC.

This chain connects TRBV23-1 to TRBJ1-5; D is ambiguous. TRBV23-1 is classed as an ORF, of uncertain function. The CDR3 length is 14 residues. The V and J ends lost 7 bases and 3 bases respectively, with 13 bases between them. This chain's CDR3 is CASMRQLNNQPQHF. CDR3 sequence (DNA): TGCGCCAGCATGCGGCAGCTTAACAATCAGCCCCAGCATTTT.

This clone turned up a few times. Other DNA sequences in this sample translate to the same CDR3. V gene TRBV5-1 combines with J gene TRBJ2-7, with D perhaps TRBD1 (5 bases). With 1 base removed from V and 0 bases from J, the gap between germline ends came to 5 bases. CDR3 length equals 13 residues. Germline loops: CDR1 SGHRS, CDR2 YFSETQ. The chain's CDR3 is CASSLTGSYEQYF. Here the CDR3 DNA reads TGCGCCAGCAGCTTGACAGGCTCCTACGAGCAGTACTTC.

The J gene is TRBJ2-7, the V gene TRBV5-6; D gene ambiguous. V was shortened by 0 bases and J by 3 bases, with 10 bases between the two germline ends. CDR3 size: 14 residues. Germline values: CDR1 SGHDT, CDR2 YYEEEE. This CDR3 is CASSLGVGVYEQYF. For the CDR3, the DNA is TGTGCCAGCAGCTTGGGCGTGGGTGTCTACGAGCAGTACTTC.

This chain links TRBV10-3 with TRBJ2-1; D remains ambiguous. Germline CDR1 and CDR2: ENHRY and SYGVKD. Trimming took 3 bases from V and 7 from J, leaving 7 bases between them. CDR3 length: 12 residues. The DNA for the CDR3 is TGTGCCATCAGTGATTTCGCGAATGAGCAGTTCTTC. This codes for CAISDFANEQFF.

The rearrangement uses TRBV19 and TRBJ2-7, with 7 bases that match TRBD1. The CDR3 loop spans 14 amino acids. Trimming took 4 bases from V and 7 from J; bases not matched to a gene: 10. CDR1 is LNHDA and CDR2 is SQIVND in the germline V gene (reference sequence). This CDR3 is CASSTYRGSGEQYF. CDR3 sequence (DNA): TGTGCCAGTAGTACGTACAGGGGCTCGGGGGAGCAGTACTTC. Drawing the rest from reference TRBV19 and TRBJ2-7, the complete variable domain is DGGITQSPKYLFRKEGQNVTLSCEQNLNHDAMYWYRQDPGQGLRLIYYSQIVNDFQKGDIAEGYSVSREKKESFPLTVTSAQKNPTAFYLCASSTYRGSGEQYFGPGTRLTVT.

This chain connects TRBV7-6 to TRBJ2-3; 9 nucleotides agree with TRBD1. The ends lost 3 bases at V and 4 bases at J; junction bases unmatched: 8. The CDR3 has 16 residues. CDR1 and CDR2 from the germline V gene are SGHVS and FNYEAQ. CDR3 protein: CASSFSGTGLADTQYF. The CDR3, as DNA: TGTGCCAGCAGCTTCTCCGGGACAGGGTTGGCAGATACGCAGTATTTT.

V usage is TRBV7-8 and J usage is TRBJ2-7; 9 bases map to TRBD2. This CDR3 is built from 13 residues. J was trimmed by 4 bases and V by 8 bases; bases with no gene match: 6. Germline V gives CDR1 SGHVS, CDR2 FQNEAQ. CDR3 sequence (DNA): TGTGCCAGCCGCTGGGGACTAGCTTACGAGCAGTACTTC. This codes for CASRWGLAYEQYF.

V is TRBV11-2 and J is TRBJ1-1, with D unclear. The CDR3 is made up of 13 amino acids. Germline CDR1 SGHAT, CDR2 FQNNGV. Trimming stripped 1 base from V and 3 bases from J, with 6 bases between. CDR3 loop: CASSLARHTEAFF. The CDR3 coding sequence is TGTGCCAGCAGCTTAGCCCGCCACACTGAAGCTTTCTTT. Full variable domain (rest looked up from reference TRBV11-2 and TRBJ1-1): EAGVAQSPRYKIIEKRQSVAFWCNPISGHATLYWYQQILGQGPKLLIQFQNNGVVDDSQLPKDRFSAERLKGVDSTLKIQPAKLEDSAVYLCASSLARHTEAFFGQGTRLTVV.

The J gene is TRBJ2-2, the V gene TRBV18; 8 nucleotides align to TRBD1. The CDR3 consists of 15 residues. Germline V CDR1 and CDR2: KGHSH, LQKENI. V lost 4 bases and J lost 4; bases outside the gene matches: 5. Written as DNA, the CDR3 is TGTGCCAGCTCACTTGGACAGGGAAGCACCGGGGAGCTGTTTTTT. Amino acids: CASSLGQGSTGELFF.

This clone was seen a handful of times. The rearrangement uses TRBV6-5 and TRBJ1-2; D is possibly TRBD1 (6 bases). The V gene's germline CDR1 is MNHEY and CDR2 SVGAGI. The CDR3 consists of 15 residues. The V end was cut by 2 bases, the J end by 4 bases, with 14 bases between. The CDR3 DNA follows: TGTGCCAGCAGTTACACCAACAGGGATCGCTATGGCTACACCTTC. Encoded protein: CASSYTNRDRYGYTF.

The chain uses TRBV5-1 and TRBJ1-2, with D possibly TRBD1 on 6 matching bases. This CDR3 has 14 amino acids. Trimming removed 4 bases from V and 0 bases from J, with 10 bases in between. Germline-derived CDR1 and CDR2 are SGHRS and YFSETQ. CDR3 sequence (DNA): TGCGCCAGCAGCCCGAGGACAGCTAACTATGGCTACACCTTC. Translated: CASSPRTANYGYTF. Full variable domain (outside the CDR3, taken from reference TRBV5-1 and TRBJ1-2): KAGVTQTPRYLIKTRGQQVTLSCSPISGHRSVSWYQQTPGQGLQFLFEYFSETQRNKGNFPGRFSGRQFSNSRSEMNVSTLELGDSALYLCASSPRTANYGYTFGSGTRLTVV.

The chain recombines TRBV6-1 with TRBJ2-3; perhaps TRBD2 as D (7 bases). CDR1 is MNHNS and CDR2 is SASEGT in the germline V gene. This CDR3 comprises 15 residues. V was clipped by 6 bases and J by 3 bases, with 16 bases between them. CDR3 in amino acids: CASSKAGAITDTQYF. The CDR3 nucleotides are TGTGCCAGCAGCAAGGCGGGGGCGATTACAGATACGCAGTATTTT.

V and J are TRBV5-1 and TRBJ2-3; TRBD2 matches 10 bases. The CDR3 is 16 amino acids. Germline assignment: CDR1 SGHRS and CDR2 YFSETQ. Trimming at V came to 4 bases and at J to 0 bases, leaving 5 bases not matched to a gene. The CDR3 region has the DNA TGCGCCAGCAGCCAAGCTAGCGGGAGAAGCACAGATACGCAGTATTTT. Translated, it gives CASSQASGRSTDTQYF.

The V gene is TRBV25-1, the J gene TRBJ2-1; tentative D call: TRBD1 (5 bases). CDR3 length: 13 amino acids. Trimming pared 4 bases from V and 8 bases from J, leaving 12 bases between. Germline-derived CDR1 and CDR2 are MGHDK and SYGVNS. CDR3 DNA: TGTGCCAGCAGTGCTGCCAAGGGGTATGAGCAGTTCTTC. Protein product: CASSAAKGYEQFF.

V is TRBV28 and J is TRBJ1-2; TRBD1 matches 7 bases. The CDR3 has 16 residues. J gave up 0 bases and V 8 bases, and 12 bases lay outside the gene matches. The V gene's germline CDR1 is MDHEN and CDR2 SYDVKM. Here the CDR3 DNA reads TGTGCCAGCTACCCCCGGGGACAGATACCTAACTATGGCTACACCTTC. Amino acids: CASYPRGQIPNYGYTF.

The rearrangement links TRBV5-6 to TRBJ2-3; 8 bases line up with TRBD1. With V trimmed by 4 bases and J by 4 bases, 5 bases remained unmatched. Looked up from germline, CDR1 is SGHDT and CDR2 is YYEEEE. The CDR3 contains 14 residues. The CDR3 DNA follows: TGTGCCAGCAGCCCATGGACAGGGCCAGATACGCAGTATTTT. It translates to CASSPWTGPDTQYF.

The V and J genes are TRBV25-1 and TRBJ2-7; 7 bases fit TRBD1. The germline gives CDR1 MGHDK, CDR2 SYGVNS. Trimming removed 3 bases from V and 0 bases from J; junction bases left unmatched: 8. The CDR3 is 16 amino acids. CDR3 loop: CASSEGPGQSSYEQYF. CDR3 coding DNA: TGTGCCAGCAGTGAGGGGCCGGGACAGAGCTCCTACGAGCAGTACTTC.